The sequence of this T cell receptor beta chain was determined in a study of PD-1 blockade in classical Hodgkin lymphoma. General study points: Relapsed/refractory patients reportedly had the lowest baseline TCR diversity, below newly diagnosed patients, who were below healthy donors.

In the case of this clone: The antigen remains undetermined.

Clones were sequenced by immunoSEQ multiplex PCR, and TCRdb holds only the in-frame ones, with some missing. The sample holds 35,000 to 45,000 clones, under 75% seen once. With no exception, relapse followed autologous stem cell transplantation in all patients, and brentuximab vedotin exposure varied. This CDR3 contains 15 residues. Germline V gives CDR1 SGHVS, CDR2 FNYEAQ. The trim removed 4 bases at V and 4 bases at J, leaving 7 bases unmatched. The sample consisted of peripheral blood mononuclear cells (PBMCs), taken at baseline. The sequence derives from a human donor with classical Hodgkin lymphoma. The J gene is TRBJ1-3, the V gene TRBV7-6; 7 bases line up with TRBD1. The CDR3 bases are TGTGCCAGCAGCTCACTACCGGGACAGGGAAACACCATATATTTT. Encoded protein: CASSSLPGQGNTIYF.